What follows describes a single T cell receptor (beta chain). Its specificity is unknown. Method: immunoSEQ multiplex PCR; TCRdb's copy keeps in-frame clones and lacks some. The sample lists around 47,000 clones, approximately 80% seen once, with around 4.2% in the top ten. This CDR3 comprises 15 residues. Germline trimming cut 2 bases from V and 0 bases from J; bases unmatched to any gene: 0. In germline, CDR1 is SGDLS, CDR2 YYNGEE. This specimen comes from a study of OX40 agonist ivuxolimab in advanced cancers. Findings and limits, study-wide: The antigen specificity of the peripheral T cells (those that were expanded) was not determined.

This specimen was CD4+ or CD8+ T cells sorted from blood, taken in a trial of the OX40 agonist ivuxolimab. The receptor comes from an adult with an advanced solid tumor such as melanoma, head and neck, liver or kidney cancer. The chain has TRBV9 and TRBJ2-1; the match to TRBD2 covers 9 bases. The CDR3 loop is CASSVSGSSYNEQFF. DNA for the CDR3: TGTGCCAGCAGCGTTAGCGGGAGCTCCTACAATGAGCAGTTCTTC.